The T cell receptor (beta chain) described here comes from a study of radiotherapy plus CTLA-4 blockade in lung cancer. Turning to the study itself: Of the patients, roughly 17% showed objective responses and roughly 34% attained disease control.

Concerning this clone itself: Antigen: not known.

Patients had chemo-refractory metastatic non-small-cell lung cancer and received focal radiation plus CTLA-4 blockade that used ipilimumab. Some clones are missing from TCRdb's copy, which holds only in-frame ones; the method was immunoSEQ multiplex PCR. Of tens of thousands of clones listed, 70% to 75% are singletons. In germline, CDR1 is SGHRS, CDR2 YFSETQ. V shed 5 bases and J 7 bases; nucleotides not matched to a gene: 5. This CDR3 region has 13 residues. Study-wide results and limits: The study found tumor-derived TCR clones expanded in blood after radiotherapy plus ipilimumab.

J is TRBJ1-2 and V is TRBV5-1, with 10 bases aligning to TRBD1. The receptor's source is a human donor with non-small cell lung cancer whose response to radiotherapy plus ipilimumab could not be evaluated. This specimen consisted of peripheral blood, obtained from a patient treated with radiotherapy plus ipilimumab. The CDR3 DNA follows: TGCGCCAGCAGAAAGGACAGGGGGGGTGGCTACACCTTC. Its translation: CASRKDRGGGYTF.